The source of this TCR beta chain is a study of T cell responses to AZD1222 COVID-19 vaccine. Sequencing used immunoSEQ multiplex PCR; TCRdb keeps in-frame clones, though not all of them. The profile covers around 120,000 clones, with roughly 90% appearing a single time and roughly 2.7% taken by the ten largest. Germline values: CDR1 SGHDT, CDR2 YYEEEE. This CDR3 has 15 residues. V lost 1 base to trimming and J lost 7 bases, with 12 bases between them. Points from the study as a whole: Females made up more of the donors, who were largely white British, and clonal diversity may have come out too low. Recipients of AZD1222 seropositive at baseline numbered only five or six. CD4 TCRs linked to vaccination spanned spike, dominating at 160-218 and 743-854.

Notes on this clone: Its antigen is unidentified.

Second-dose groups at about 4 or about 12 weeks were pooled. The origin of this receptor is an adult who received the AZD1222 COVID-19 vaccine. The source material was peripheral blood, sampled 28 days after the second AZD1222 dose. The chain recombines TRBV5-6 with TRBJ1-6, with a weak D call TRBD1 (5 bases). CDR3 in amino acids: CASSLRAGRNSPLHF. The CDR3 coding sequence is TGTGCCAGCAGCTTGCGGGCAGGGAGGAATTCACCCCTCCACTTT.